This T cell receptor (beta chain) was observed in a study of cytomegalovirus exposure and HLA in healthy donors. About this clone: No antigen is known for it.

Points from the study as a whole: According to reports, the classifier identified cytomegalovirus status with high specificity and sensitivity. For TCR beta chains, V- and J-gene trimming was later linked to a missense DCLRE1C variant.

The germline V gene has CDR1 MDHEN and CDR2 SYDVKM. The CDR3 has 17 residues. J was trimmed by 0 bases and V by 4 bases; bases with no gene match: 9. Amplification used 60 Vbeta primers and 13 Jbeta primers. Method: immunoSEQ multiplex PCR; TCRdb's copy keeps in-frame clones and lacks some. The top ten hold 3.5% to 5% of the sample, which has some 140,000 clones, roughly 70% seen once. The material sequenced was PBMCs. The genes are TRBV28 and TRBJ2-7, with TRBD1 matching over 10 bases. This receptor was obtained from a man aged 18 to 30 in good health and CMV-seropositive. As DNA, the CDR3 is TGTGCCAGCAGTTCCAGGGGACAGGGGCCTAGCTCCTACGAGCAGTACTTC. This gives the protein CASSSRGQGPSSYEQYF.